This T cell receptor beta chain originates from a study of human T cells and chemical hapten exposure. TCRdb re-called the RACE reads through MiXCR, storing one row per CDR3 protein. The table has tens of thousands of distinct CDR3 sequences, about a tenth seen once. With 5 bases removed from V and 5 bases from J, the gap between germline ends came to 15 bases. In germline, CDR1 is SNHLY, CDR2 FYNNEI. The CDR3 is 15 residues long. The time point was: patch test 2, 6 weeks after DPC sensitization. Treatment meaning: therapeutic diphenylcyclopropenone sensitization with weekly scalp DPC. Here the sequenced sample was whole blood, taken in connection with sensitization to the hapten diphenylcyclopropenone (DPC). The chain joins TRBV2 to TRBJ1-4; D gene unclear. The TCR originated in a woman between 45 and 60 years old with alopecia areata. Some clones in this sample may be carry-over from other donors' samples. The CDR3 loop reads CASSLKTAMNEKLFF. For the CDR3, the DNA is TGTGCCAGCAGTCTAAAGACGGCGATGAATGAAAAACTGTTTTTT.